The table lists the clone carrying this T cell receptor beta chain with a count of one. Recovered Cohort 3 donors showed two negative PCRs, clearance, or symptom resolution. Original handling: Reference gene primer amplification in the assay estimated nucleated cell counts. Libraries were prepared by immunoSEQ multiplex PCR; TCRdb keeps only in-frame clonotypes and omits some of them. Clone size and the V and J calls come from that table; the DNA yielded D and trimming. This table holds around 380,000 clones, about 89% found once. This sample was taken from a study of blood T cell repertoires in COVID-19. As for the study in general: The study drew acute and convalescent COVID-19 samples from the United States, Italy and Spain. T cells, B-cell-depleted T cells, or PBMCs provided the cDNA or gDNA that served as material.

The length of the CDR3 is 14 residues. Germline CDR1 reads LNHDA; CDR2 reads SQIVND (reference sequence). V lost 0 bases to trimming and J lost 6 bases; unmatched junction nucleotides: 2. The sequencing sample was made of PBMCs or T cells enriched from blood (not recorded which). The clonotype was recovered from a man aged 25-45 years who had recovered from COVID-19. The chain recombines TRBV19 with TRBJ1-5; 7 bases align to TRBD1. The CDR3 sequence is CASSIEDRLQPQHF. The CDR3, as DNA: TGTGCCAGTAGTATAGAGGACAGGCTTCAGCCCCAGCATTTT.